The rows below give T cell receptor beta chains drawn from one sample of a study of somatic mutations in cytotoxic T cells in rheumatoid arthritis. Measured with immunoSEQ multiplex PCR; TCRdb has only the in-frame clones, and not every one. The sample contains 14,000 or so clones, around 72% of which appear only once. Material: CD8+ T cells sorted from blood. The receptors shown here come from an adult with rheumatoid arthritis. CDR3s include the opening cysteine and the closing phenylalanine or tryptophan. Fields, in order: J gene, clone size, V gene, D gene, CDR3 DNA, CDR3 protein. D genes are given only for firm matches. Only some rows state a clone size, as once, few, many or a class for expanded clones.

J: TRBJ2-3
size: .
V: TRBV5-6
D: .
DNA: TGTGCCAGCAGCTTGGCCGCCATAGATACGCAGTATTTT
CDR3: CASSLAAIDTQYF

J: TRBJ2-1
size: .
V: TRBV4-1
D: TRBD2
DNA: TGCGCCAGCAGCGCACCGGGACTAGCGGGTTACAATGAGCAGTTCTTC
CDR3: CASSAPGLAGYNEQFF

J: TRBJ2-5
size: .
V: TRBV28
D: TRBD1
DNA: TGTGCCAGCAGCCGGACAGGGTTGGGTCGTAGCAAAGAGACCCAGTACTTC
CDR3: CASSRTGLGRSKETQYF

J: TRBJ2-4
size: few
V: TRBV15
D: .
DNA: TGTGCCACCAGCAGTCGCCAGGGGTACATTCAGTACTTC
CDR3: CATSSRQGYIQYF

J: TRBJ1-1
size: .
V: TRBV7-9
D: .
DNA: TGTGCCAGCAGCCGGCCTGGTTTCGGAGCTTTCTTT
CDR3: CASSRPGFGAFF

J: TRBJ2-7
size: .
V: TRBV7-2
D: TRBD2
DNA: TGTGCCAGCAGCTCCGGACTAGCCTGGTACGAGCAGTACTTC
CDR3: CASSSGLAWYEQYF

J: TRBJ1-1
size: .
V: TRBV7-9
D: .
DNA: TGTGCCAGCAGCTTAGACCAGAGAGAAGCTTTCTTT
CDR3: CASSLDQREAFF

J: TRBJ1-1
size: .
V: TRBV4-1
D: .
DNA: TGCGCCAGCAGCCAAGATGAGTGGCCGAACACTGAAGCTTTCTTT
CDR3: CASSQDEWPNTEAFF

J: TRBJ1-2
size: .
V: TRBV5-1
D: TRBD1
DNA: TGCGCCAGCAGTATCGACAGGGTCTATGGCTACACCTTC
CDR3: CASSIDRVYGYTF

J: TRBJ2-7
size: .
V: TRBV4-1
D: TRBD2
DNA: TGCGCCAGCAGCCAAGAACCGGGAGGTACCTACGAGCAGTACTTC
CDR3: CASSQEPGGTYEQYF

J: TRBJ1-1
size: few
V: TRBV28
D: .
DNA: TGTGCCGGAAAGACAGGACGAAGCATGAACACTGAAGCTTTCTTT
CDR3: CAGKTGRSMNTEAFF

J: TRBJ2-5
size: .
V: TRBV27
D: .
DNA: TGTGCCAGCAGGAAGGGGATAGGCCAAGAGACCCAGTACTTC
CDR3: CASRKGIGQETQYF

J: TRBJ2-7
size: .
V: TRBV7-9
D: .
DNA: TGTGCCAGCAGCTTAGTGGTAGGACCCTACGAGCAGTACTTC
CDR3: CASSLVVGPYEQYF

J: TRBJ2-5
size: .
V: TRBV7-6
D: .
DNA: TGTGCCAGCAGCTTAGCGAGGGGTGTGGAGACCCAGTACTTC
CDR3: CASSLARGVETQYF

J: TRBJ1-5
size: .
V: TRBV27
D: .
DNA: TGTGCCAGCAGTTTGGGCCGAAATCAGCCCCAGCATTTT
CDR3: CASSLGRNQPQHF

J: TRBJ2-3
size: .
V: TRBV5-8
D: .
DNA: TGTGCCAGCAGCCGCACTATAGGGGGGCCAGATACGCAGTATTTT
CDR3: CASSRTIGGPDTQYF

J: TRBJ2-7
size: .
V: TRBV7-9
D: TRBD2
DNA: TGTGCCAGCAGCTTACTCCTAGCGGGAGACCTTCTCGAGCAGTACTTC
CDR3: CASSLLLAGDLLEQYF

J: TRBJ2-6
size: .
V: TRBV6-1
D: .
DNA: TGTGCCAGCAGTGGAGAAGTTCCCCTTTCTGGGGCCAACGTCCTGACTTTC
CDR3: CASSGEVPLSGANVLTF

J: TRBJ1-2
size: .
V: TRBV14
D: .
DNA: TGTGCCAGCAGCCAAGGGACGGACGAACTCTTCTATGGCTACACCTTC
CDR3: CASSQGTDELFYGYTF

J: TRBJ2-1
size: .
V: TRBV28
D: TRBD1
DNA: TGTGCCAGCAGTTTAGCGAACAGGGGAACGGATGAGCAGTTCTTC
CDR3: CASSLANRGTDEQFF

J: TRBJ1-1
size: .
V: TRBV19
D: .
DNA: TGTGCCAGTAGTATAGCACCAGCGGGGGCTGAAGCTTTCTTT
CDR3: CASSIAPAGAEAFF

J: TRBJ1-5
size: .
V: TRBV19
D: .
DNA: TGTGCCAGTAGTATAGTAGGCCAGCCCCAGCATTTT
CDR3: CASSIVGQPQHF

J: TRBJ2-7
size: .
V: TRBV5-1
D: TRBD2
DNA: TGCGCCAGCAGCCCGACTAGCGGCTACTCCTACGAGCAGTACTTC
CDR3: CASSPTSGYSYEQYF

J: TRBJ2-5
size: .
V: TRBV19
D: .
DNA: TGTGCCAGTAGTAGCCCCAAGGGGGACGCAGAGACCCAGTACTTC
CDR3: CASSSPKGDAETQYF

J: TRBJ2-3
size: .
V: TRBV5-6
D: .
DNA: TGTGCCAGCAGCTTGTGGGACGCAGATACGCAGTATTTT
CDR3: CASSLWDADTQYF

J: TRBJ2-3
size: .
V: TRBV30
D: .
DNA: TGTGCCTGGGGAGGGAATACGCAGTATTTT
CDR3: CAWGGNTQYF

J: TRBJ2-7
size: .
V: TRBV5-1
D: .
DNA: TGCGCCAGCAGCTTGAGTACGTACTACGAGCAGTACTTC
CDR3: CASSLSTYYEQYF

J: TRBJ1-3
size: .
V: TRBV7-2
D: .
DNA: TGTGCCAGCAGCTTAGTTTCTGGAAACACCATATATTTT
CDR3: CASSLVSGNTIYF

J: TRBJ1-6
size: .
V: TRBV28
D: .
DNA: TGTGCCAGCAGCCCTCCGAGCCTAGATTCACCCCTCCACTTT
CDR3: CASSPPSLDSPLHF

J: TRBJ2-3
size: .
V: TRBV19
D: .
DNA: TGTGCCAGTACCGACCGCACAGATACGCAGTATTTT
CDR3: CASTDRTDTQYF

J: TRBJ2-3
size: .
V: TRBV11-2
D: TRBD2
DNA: TGTGCCACCGCCTCAGCCGGGGGGGCTGGAGATACGCAGTATTTT
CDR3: CATASAGGAGDTQYF

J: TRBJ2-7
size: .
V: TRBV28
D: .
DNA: TGTGCCAGCAGTCCGGGCTACGAGCAGTACTTC
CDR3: CASSPGYEQYF

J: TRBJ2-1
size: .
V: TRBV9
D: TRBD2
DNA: TGTGCCAGCAGCGGTACTAGCGGGGTAGAGCAGTTCTTC
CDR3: CASSGTSGVEQFF

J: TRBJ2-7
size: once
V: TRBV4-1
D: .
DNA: TGCGCCAGCAGCCAAGATCCCGGAGGCTACGAGCAGTACTTC
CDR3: CASSQDPGGYEQYF

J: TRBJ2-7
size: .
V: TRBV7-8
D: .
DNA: TGTGCCAGCAACTCGGGTTCCAGATCCTACGAGCAGTACTTC
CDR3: CASNSGSRSYEQYF

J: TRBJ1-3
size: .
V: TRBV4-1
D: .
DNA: TGCGCCAGCAGCCAAGATCCGGTTTCTGGAAACACCATATATTTT
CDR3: CASSQDPVSGNTIYF